This T cell receptor beta chain was found in a study of cytomegalovirus exposure and HLA in healthy donors. With regard to this clone: Its antigen is as yet unknown.

13 Jbeta primers and 60 Vbeta primers were used for the PCR. The method was immunoSEQ multiplex PCR; TCRdb's version includes in-frame clones alone and lacks a portion of them. In total, the table holds 40,000 to 55,000 clones. The J segment lost 0 bases and the V segment lost 1 base, leaving 1 base of the junction unmatched. This CDR3 region has 16 residues. Germline CDR1 SGHNT, CDR2 YENEEA. Findings and caveats of the study: About 90% or about 30% of the time was how often most TCR beta V segments were productive, according to an earlier analysis.

This chain links TRBV11-3 with TRBJ2-3; 10 bases match TRBD2. The sequenced sample consisted of PBMCs. This TCR derives from a male donor in good health and CMV-seropositive. The CDR3 sequence: CASSLGAGGSTDTQYF. The CDR3 DNA is TGTGCCAGCAGCTTAGGAGCGGGGGGGAGCACAGATACGCAGTATTTT.